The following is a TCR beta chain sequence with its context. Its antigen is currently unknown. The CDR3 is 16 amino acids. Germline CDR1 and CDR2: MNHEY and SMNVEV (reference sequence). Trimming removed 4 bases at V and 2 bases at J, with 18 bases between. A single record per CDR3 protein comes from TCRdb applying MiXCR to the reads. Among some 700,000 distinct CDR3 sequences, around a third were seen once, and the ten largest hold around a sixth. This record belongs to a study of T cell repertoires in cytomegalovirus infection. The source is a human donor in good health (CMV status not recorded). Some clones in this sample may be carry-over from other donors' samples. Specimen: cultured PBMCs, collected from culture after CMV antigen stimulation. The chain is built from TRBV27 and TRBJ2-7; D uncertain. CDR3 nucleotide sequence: TGTGCCAGCAGTTCAAATTCGCGAGGCGGAGCCTACGAGCAGTACTTC. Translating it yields CASSSNSRGGAYEQYF.